This T cell receptor (beta chain) was identified in a study of blood T cell repertoires in COVID-19. The table came from immunoSEQ multiplex PCR; TCRdb's copy has only in-frame clones and leaves some out. This table has roughly 130,000 clones, roughly 83% appearing once. This clonotype originated in a woman between 25 and 40 years old who had recovered from COVID-19. Sequenced sample: peripheral blood.

The CDR3 DNA is TGTGCCAGCAGTGAAGCGCTTCAGGCTTTCTTT. This gives the protein CASSEALQAFF. V and J are TRBV2 and TRBJ1-1; D unclear. The CDR3 loop spans 11 amino acids. Germline V gene lookup returns CDR1 SNHLY and CDR2 FYNNEI. V lost 0 bases and J 11 bases, leaving 7 bases between the germline ends.